This record looks at one TCR beta chain sequence and its context. This clone's antigen is unknown. Base qualities are not provided; no much larger clone lies one nucleotide away. The donors belonged to the validation cohort of over a hundred subjects, which was separate from the roughly 700-subject first cohort. This sample was taken from a study of cytomegalovirus exposure and HLA in healthy donors (TCRdb year 2017). Broadly, across the study: The roughly 670 repertoires of the first cohort and the 120 validation repertoires were produced on the same platform, according to a later analysis. The study aimed to test whether signatures of past pathogen exposure could be identified by cataloging public T cell receptors. Along with the roughly 610-subject first cohort, a separate validation cohort of approximately 110 different subjects was used. To predict cytomegalovirus infection status, the study brought together high-throughput TCR immunosequencing, statistical association of individual TCRs with disease status, and machine learning.

The method behind the library was the immunoSEQ multiplex PCR assay. For the original study's pipeline: A statistical classification framework was built for diagnosing cytomegalovirus status from the catalog of TCR beta chain sequences. TCRdb took over this immuneACCESS table, retaining in-frame rearrangements with V and J assigned. Such tables are incomplete; in checked studies, under half of the missing clones stem from an unresolved V gene, and the remainder is unexplained. The V and J calls and clone size come from that table; D and trimming were worked out from the DNA. The sample table contains under 150,000 clones; only one count was recorded for approximately 87% of them. The ten largest clones represent approximately 3% of the sample. Study-wide findings and limitations: Of the cluster scores, 90% to 95% were above 0 in a later analysis, which found that TCRs clustered in the first cohort also tended to co-occur in the 130 or so validation repertoires. In the study, around 150 TCR beta chains were listed as associated with cytomegalovirus. The validation cohort had no HLA typing available for a later analysis, so co-occurrence within that cohort was assessed over all 120 or so repertoires. A few of the identified cytomegalovirus-associated TCR beta chains were confirmed in vitro to be specific for cytomegalovirus antigens. The authors suggested that the approach could potentially be generalized to other disease states and immunological phenotypes. In both the original and validation cohorts, the classifier was reported to diagnose cytomegalovirus status with high specificity and sensitivity. Most TCR sequences were seen in very few donors, while some public TCRs were found in many individuals.

This sequence was found in a man younger than 35 in good health and CMV-seronegative. The sequenced sample consisted of PBMCs.

The bases are TGTGCCAGCAGCCCCCAGGACAGGGTAGGGGCAGATACGCAGTATTTT. Translated, it gives CASSPQDRVGADTQYF. This receptor chain uses TRBV9 and TRBJ2-3; a stretch of 8 junction bases matches TRBD1. According to the germline V gene, CDR1 reads SGDLS and CDR2 reads YYNGEE. The CDR3 covers 16 residues, taking in both the cysteine and the phenylalanine. Here the CDR3 DNA is all that survives: 48 bases in frame from base 1. Relative to germline, V is missing 4 bases and J is missing 4 bases, with 11 bases of the junction outside any gene match.